The 5 T cell receptor beta chains given below trace back to one sample, sequenced in a study of blood T cell repertoires in COVID-19. Produced via immunoSEQ multiplex PCR; TCRdb's table is partial and in-frame only. The data show 150,000 or so clones, approximately 90% seen once. The specimen sequenced was peripheral blood. The origin of the receptors is a man aged 50 or older with acute or convalescent COVID-19.

V gene TRBV7-2 combines with J gene TRBJ2-1; 11 bases agree with TRBD2. In germline, CDR1 is SGHTA, CDR2 FQGNSA. The CDR3 loop spans 17 amino acids. V shed 4 bases and J 6 bases; nucleotides not matched to a gene: 11. CDR3 residues: CASSSSARLAGSNEQFF. The DNA of the CDR3 is TGTGCCAGCAGCTCCAGTGCGAGACTAGCGGGGTCCAATGAGCAGTTCTTC.

This clone was recorded once. The genes are TRBV27 and TRBJ2-5; 8 bases are a match to TRBD1. V was clipped by 5 bases and J by 5 bases; unmatched bases: 10. Looked up from germline, CDR1 is MNHEY and CDR2 is SMNVEV (reference sequence). The length of the CDR3 is 15 residues. The CDR3 loop is CASSPRTGMLETQYF. CDR3 nucleotide sequence: TGTGCCAGCAGTCCCCGGACAGGGATGTTGGAGACCCAGTACTTC.

The count of this clone is one. This rearrangement joins TRBV10-2 to TRBJ1-1, with D possibly matching TRBD1 (6 bases). Trimming pared 7 bases from V and 2 bases from J, leaving 14 bases between. The CDR3 length is 14 residues. Germline CDR1 and CDR2: WSHSY and SAAADI. CDR3 sequence: CASNNRGANTEAFF. DNA for the CDR3: TGCGCCAGCAATAATCGGGGGGCTAACACTGAAGCTTTCTTT.

V usage is TRBV11-2 and J usage is TRBJ2-7; TRBD1 matches at 8 bases. CDR3 length equals 13 residues. Germline lookup yields CDR1 SGHAT and CDR2 FQNNGV. J lost 7 bases, V lost 5 bases, and 7 bases had no gene match. The DNA of the CDR3 is TGTGCCAGCAGCACCCAACAGGGGGGAGAGCAGTACTTC. Protein sequence: CASSTQQGGEQYF.

The CDR3 loop reads CASSKRAGNTIYF. CDR3 sequence (DNA): TGTGCCAGCAGTAAGAGGGCAGGAAACACCATATATTTT. V usage is TRBV7-2 and J usage is TRBJ1-3; unclear D gene. Trimming took 6 bases from V and 4 from J, leaving 10 bases between them. Germline CDR1 reads SGHTA; CDR2 reads FQGNSA. This CDR3 contains 13 residues.